What follows describes a single T cell receptor (beta chain). The antigen remains unidentified. TCR beta VDJ combinations and CDR3 sequences were profiled from genomic DNA. Each CDR3 protein is one row after TCRdb ran MiXCR on the reads. This table has more than 150,000 distinct CDR3 sequences, approximately 48% appearing once. These data are taken from a study of CD8+CD57+ T cells in acquired aplastic anemia. Across the study: Sorted CD4+ plus CD8+ cells gave DNA averaging about 3.2 ug.

An expansion of CD8+CD57+ cells by flow cytometry had been shown in patients chosen for sequencing. All patients had severe acquired aplastic anemia. Germline CDR1 reads MNHNS; CDR2 reads SASEGT. The CDR3 contains 15 residues. After removal of 1 base from V and 0 bases from J, the junction contained 3 bases not matched to a gene. Whole-study results and caveats: The number of CD8+ CDR3 sequences shared by patients and controls was approximately 30. Patients showed no significant difference from controls in CD8+ Simpson's diversity.

The chain links TRBV6-1 to TRBJ2-7; 7 bases are a match to TRBD2. This clonotype was obtained from a human donor with aplastic anemia. Sequenced input: sorted CD4+, CD8+, or CD8+CD57+ T cells (not recorded which) from PBMCs. The CDR3 sequence: CASSEVGGSSYEQYF. For the CDR3, the DNA is TGTGCCAGCAGTGAAGTGGGCGGGAGCTCCTACGAGCAGTACTTC.